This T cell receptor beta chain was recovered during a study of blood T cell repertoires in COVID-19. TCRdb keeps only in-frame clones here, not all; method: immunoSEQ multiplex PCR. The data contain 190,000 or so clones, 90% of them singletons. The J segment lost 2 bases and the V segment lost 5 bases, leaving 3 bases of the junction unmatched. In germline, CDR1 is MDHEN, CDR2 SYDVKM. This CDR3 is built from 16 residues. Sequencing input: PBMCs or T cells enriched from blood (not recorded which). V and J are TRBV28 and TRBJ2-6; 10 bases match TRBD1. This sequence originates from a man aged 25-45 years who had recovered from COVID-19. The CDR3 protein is CASSRGTGAGANVLTF. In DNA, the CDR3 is TGTGCCAGCAGTCGAGGGACAGGGGCTGGGGCCAACGTCCTGACTTTC.